Below, 12 T cell receptor beta chains from the same sample are listed, as sequenced in a study of cytomegalovirus exposure and HLA in healthy donors. Use of 60 Vbeta and 13 Jbeta primers characterized the PCR. The data were produced by immunoSEQ multiplex PCR, yet TCRdb's version contains in-frame clones alone and is incomplete. The sample lists 90,000 to 95,000 clones; 70% to 90% were seen once. Sequenced input: PBMCs. The receptors shown here come from a man in his late teens or twenties in good health and CMV-seronegative.

The chain combines TRBV2 with TRBJ1-6, with D uncertain. The CDR3 totals 15 residues. Germline assignment: CDR1 SNHLY and CDR2 FYNNEI. The V and J ends lost 5 bases and 0 bases respectively, with 8 bases between them. The chain's CDR3 is CASSKVSSYNSPLHF. The CDR3 DNA follows: TGTGCCAGCAGTAAAGTTAGCTCCTATAATTCACCCCTCCACTTT.

The CDR3 region is CASSMTGSVEKLFF. The CDR3 nucleotides read TGTGCCAGTAGCATGACAGGGTCAGTCGAAAAACTGTTTTTT. J is TRBJ1-4 and V is TRBV19; 7 bases are shared with TRBD1. V was pared by 6 bases and J by 8 bases, with 9 bases of the junction left unmatched. This CDR3 comprises 14 residues. Germline V gene sequence: CDR1 LNHDA, CDR2 SQIVND (reference sequence).

The J gene is TRBJ1-6, the V gene TRBV9; 8 nucleotides line up with TRBD1. Losses at the gene ends were 5 bases for V and 7 bases for J; bases not matched to a gene: 8. The germline V gene has CDR1 SGDLS and CDR2 YYNGEE. The CDR3 contains 15 residues. This CDR3 is CASSPGQGKNSPLHF. DNA of the CDR3: TGTGCCAGCAGTCCCGGACAGGGAAAAAATTCACCCCTCCACTTT.

This chain joins TRBV5-1 and TRBJ1-2, with TRBD1 as a possible D gene (5 bases). The CDR3 runs 16 residues. Looked up from germline, CDR1 is SGHRS and CDR2 is YFSETQ. Trimming took 0 bases from V and 0 from J, leaving 12 bases between them. The CDR3 loop is CASSLGIRASNYGYTF. As DNA, the CDR3 is TGCGCCAGCAGCTTGGGTATCAGGGCCTCTAACTATGGCTACACCTTC. Looking up the rest from reference TRBV5-1 and TRBJ1-2 gives the full variable domain: KAGVTQTPRYLIKTRGQQVTLSCSPISGHRSVSWYQQTPGQGLQFLFEYFSETQRNKGNFPGRFSGRQFSNSRSEMNVSTLELGDSALYLCASSLGIRASNYGYTFGSGTRLTVV.

The chain couples TRBV2 to TRBJ1-2; D might be TRBD1 (5 bases). The CDR3 totals 13 residues. CDR1 and CDR2 from the germline V gene are SNHLY and FYNNEI. V lost 7 bases and J lost 4, with 13 bases in between. The CDR3 DNA is TGTGCCAGCAAAGCAGGGTTGAGCTATGGCTACACCTTC. It codes for CASKAGLSYGYTF.

The chain is built from TRBV5-4 and TRBJ1-2; the D is unclear. The germline V gene encodes CDR1 SGHNT and CDR2 YYREEE (reference sequence). This CDR3 spans 15 amino acids. Trimming took off 3 bases at V and 0 bases at J, with 12 bases between the two ends. CDR3 DNA sequence: TGTGCCAGCAGCTCCGCTCCGCTAACTAACTATGGCTACACCTTC. It yields the protein CASSSAPLTNYGYTF.

The J gene is TRBJ1-3, the V gene TRBV6-5, with D uncertain. V lost 5 bases and J 3 bases, leaving 14 bases between the germline ends. The length of the CDR3 is 15 residues. Germline V CDR1 and CDR2: MNHEY, SVGAGI. The CDR3 bases are TGTGCCAGCAGTCTGAAAGGGAGCTATGGAAACACCATATATTTT. It yields the protein CASSLKGSYGNTIYF.

With respect to this clone: The germline gene is not matched at one end of the junction; a read error may be the cause. The J gene is TRBJ1-2, the V gene TRBV7-9, with 7 bases that match TRBD1. This CDR3 is 16 amino acids long. Looked up from germline, CDR1 is SEHNR and CDR2 is FQNEAQ (reference sequence). The CDR3 region has the DNA TGTTCCAGCAGCCTGAGTATGATGAGGGACAGAGATGGCTACACCTTC. This gives the protein CSSSLSMMRDRDGYTF. The entire variable domain, with the rest obtained from reference TRBV7-9 and TRBJ1-2, is as follows: DTGVSQNPRHKITKRGQNVTFRCDPISEHNRLYWYRQTLGQGPEFLTYFQNEAQLEKSRLLSDRFSAERPKGSFSTLEIQRTEQGDSAMYLCSSSLSMMRDRDGYTFGSGTRLTVV.

The chain joins TRBV19 to TRBJ1-4, with 9 bases identical to TRBD1. The V and J ends lost 2 bases and 8 bases, in that order; junction bases with no gene match: 6. CDR1 and CDR2 (germline): LNHDA, SQIVND (reference sequence). The CDR3 length is 15 residues. In DNA, the CDR3 is TGTGCCAGTAGTATAAATTTGACAGGGGGAGAAAAACTGTTTTTT. Protein sequence: CASSINLTGGEKLFF. Full variable domain (missing parts from reference TRBV19 and TRBJ1-4): DGGITQSPKYLFRKEGQNVTLSCEQNLNHDAMYWYRQDPGQGLRLIYYSQIVNDFQKGDIAEGYSVSREKKESFPLTVTSAQKNPTAFYLCASSINLTGGEKLFFGSGTQLSVL.

The chain couples TRBV18 to TRBJ2-6, with a possible D match to TRBD1 (5 bases). V shed 1 base and J shed 0 bases, with 10 bases lying between them. The CDR3 spans 17 residues. The V gene's germline CDR1 is KGHSH and CDR2 LQKENI. CDR3 in DNA: TGTGCCAGCTCACCACGTGACAGTGGCTCTGGGGCCAACGTCCTGACTTTC. The encoded protein is CASSPRDSGSGANVLTF.

CDR3 coding DNA: TGTGCCAGCAGCCTCCGGGGGGCCGGGGCTAATGAAAAACTGTTTTTT. This encodes CASSLRGAGANEKLFF. The V gene is TRBV7-9, the J gene TRBJ1-4; TRBD1 might be the D (6 bases). V lost 5 bases to trimming and J lost 3 bases, with 16 bases between them. CDR3 length: 16 residues. Germline assignment: CDR1 SEHNR and CDR2 FQNEAQ (reference sequence). The full variable domain, in which reference TRBV7-9 and TRBJ1-4 provide the parts outside the CDR3, is DTGVSQNPRHKITKRGQNVTFRCDPISEHNRLYWYRQTLGQGPEFLTYFQNEAQLEKSRLLSDRFSAERPKGSFSTLEIQRTEQGDSAMYLCASSLRGAGANEKLFFGSGTQLSVL.

The chain is built from TRBV19 and TRBJ2-5; 15 bases are shared with TRBD2. V shed 5 bases and J 5 bases; nucleotides not matched to a gene: 12. Per the germline V gene, CDR1 is LNHDA and CDR2 is SQIVND (reference sequence). The CDR3 sequence is 18 residues long. This CDR3 reads CASSPQGGLAGGWETQYF. In DNA form, the CDR3 reads TGTGCCAGTAGTCCGCAGGGGGGACTAGCGGGGGGTTGGGAGACCCAGTACTTC.